Below, 10 T cell receptor beta chains from the same sample are listed, as sequenced in a study of cytomegalovirus exposure and HLA in healthy donors. The PCR had 60 Vbeta and 13 Jbeta primers. Clones were read by immunoSEQ multiplex PCR, and TCRdb kept only the in-frame ones, dropping some. The sample includes fewer than 300,000 clones, 80% seen only once; the top ten take less than 0.4%. Sequenced material: PBMCs. All receptors derive from a girl under 10 years old in good health and CMV-seronegative.

The V gene is TRBV5-1, the J gene TRBJ1-1; 7 nucleotides match TRBD1. J gave up 4 bases and V 5 bases, and 11 bases lay outside the gene matches. CDR1 SGHRS and CDR2 YFSETQ come from the germline V gene. The CDR3 loop spans 15 amino acids. The CDR3 bases are TGCGCCAGCAGGCCAACCTGGGACAGTCGCACTGAAGCTTTCTTT. Its translation: CASRPTWDSRTEAFF.

J is TRBJ1-1 and V is TRBV4-1, with 10 bases fitting TRBD1. CDR3 length equals 17 residues. Germline CDR1 is MGHRA and CDR2 is YSYEKL. V lost 4 bases and J lost 0; bases outside the gene matches: 8. The chain's CDR3 is CASSLRQGASMNTEAFF. CDR3 nucleotide sequence: TGCGCCAGCAGCCTTCGACAGGGGGCGAGTATGAACACTGAAGCTTTCTTT.

V gene TRBV28 combines with J gene TRBJ2-3; D is possibly TRBD2 (6 bases). The germline gives CDR1 MDHEN, CDR2 SYDVKM. The V and J ends lost 8 bases and 2 bases respectively, with 14 bases between them. This CDR3 has 14 amino acids. In nucleotides, the CDR3 is TGTGCCAGCCTCGGCGGGACGTACACAGATACGCAGTATTTT. Its translation is CASLGGTYTDTQYF. Full variable domain (missing parts from reference TRBV28 and TRBJ2-3): DVKVTQSSRYLVKRTGEKVFLECVQDMDHENMFWYRQDPGLGLRLIYFSYDVKMKEKGDIPEGYSVSREKKERFSLILESASTNQTSMYLCASLGGTYTDTQYFGPGTRLTVL.

The V call is TRBV29-1, the J call TRBJ1-1; D might be TRBD1 (5 bases). Per the germline V gene, CDR1 is SQVTM and CDR2 is ANQGSEA. Trimming took off 5 bases at V and 3 bases at J, with 10 bases between the two ends. The CDR3 is 12 amino acids. CDR3 residues: CSVTIRDTEAFF. In nucleotides, the CDR3 is TGCAGCGTTACGATCAGGGACACTGAAGCTTTCTTT.

V gene TRBV2 combines with J gene TRBJ2-7; the match to TRBD2 covers 11 bases. Unmatched junction bases numbered 21, after V lost 2 bases and J lost 3 bases. The germline V gene encodes CDR1 SNHLY and CDR2 FYNNEI. The CDR3 runs to 21 residues. CDR3 residues: CASSESLTGGTPGTSGYEQYF. The DNA of the CDR3 is TGTGCCAGCAGTGAATCCCTGACAGGGGGAACGCCCGGGACTAGCGGCTACGAGCAGTACTTC.

The chain combines TRBV10-3 with TRBJ1-2; weak D call: TRBD1 (5 bases). Looked up from germline, CDR1 is ENHRY and CDR2 is SYGVKD. This CDR3 is built from 13 residues. The germline V and J ends were trimmed by 3 bases and 3 bases, with 8 bases remaining between them. This chain's CDR3 is CAISDREYYGYTF. The CDR3 bases are TGTGCCATCAGTGACAGGGAATACTATGGCTACACCTTC.

The rearrangement joins TRBV7-9 to TRBJ2-5, with TRBD2 identical over 7 bases. The germline V gene encodes CDR1 SEHNR and CDR2 FQNEAQ (reference sequence). This CDR3 has 15 residues. J lost 0 bases, V lost 5 bases, and 6 bases had no gene match. The CDR3 bases are TGTGCCAGCAGCCACCCCCTAGCGGACCAAGAGACCCAGTACTTC. This translates into CASSHPLADQETQYF. The variable domain in full, completed from reference TRBV7-9 and TRBJ2-5, reads DTGVSQNPRHKITKRGQNVTFRCDPISEHNRLYWYRQTLGQGPEFLTYFQNEAQLEKSRLLSDRFSAERPKGSFSTLEIQRTEQGDSAMYLCASSHPLADQETQYFGPGTRLLVL.

The chain is built from TRBV2 and TRBJ2-1; 11 bases agree with TRBD2. V dropped 5 bases and J dropped 14; count of bases not matched to a gene: 8. Germline V CDR1 and CDR2: SNHLY, FYNNEI. The CDR3 covers 13 residues. DNA of the CDR3: TGTGCCAGCAGTATCCTACTAGCGGGGGAGGAGTTCTTC. Amino acid sequence: CASSILLAGEEFF.

Turning to this clone: One end of the junction varies from germline; a read error may be responsible. The genes are TRBV7-9 and TRBJ2-1; D is possibly TRBD2 (7 bases). The CDR3 totals 16 residues. The germline V gene has CDR1 SEHNR and CDR2 FQNEAQ (reference sequence). This CDR3 reads CSSSLWGGLSYNEQFF. In DNA, the CDR3 is TGTTCCAGCAGCTTATGGGGGGGCCTATCCTACAATGAGCAGTTCTTC.

The chain recombines TRBV11-2 with TRBJ2-4; unclear D gene. V lost 4 bases to trimming and J lost 6 bases, with 10 bases between them. CDR1 and CDR2 (germline): SGHAT, FQNNGV. CDR3 size: 13 residues. For the CDR3, the DNA is TGTGCCAGCAGCTCCCCGGTAGTAAACATTCAGTACTTC. This codes for CASSSPVVNIQYF.